This note documents a single T cell receptor beta chain sequence. Germline values: CDR1 KGHSH, CDR2 LQKENI. The CDR3 extends over 15 amino acids. Trimming stripped 5 bases from V and 2 bases from J, with 15 bases between. The data stem from a study of blood T cell repertoires in COVID-19. As originally analysed: How many nucleated cells were present was estimated from reference gene primer amplification. The assay was immunoSEQ multiplex PCR, and TCRdb's table has in-frame clones only and misses some. The V and J calls and clone size were taken over from that table, and D and trimming were inferred from the DNA. The sample has fewer than 70,000 clones; 75% to 95% are singletons.

The chain carries TRBV18 and TRBJ2-5, with a weak D call TRBD1 (6 bases). This TCR derives from an elderly woman with active COVID-19. Source material: peripheral blood. CDR3: CASSLTGEPQETQYF. CDR3 coding DNA: TGTGCCAGCTCATTGACAGGAGAACCACAAGAGACCCAGTACTTC.